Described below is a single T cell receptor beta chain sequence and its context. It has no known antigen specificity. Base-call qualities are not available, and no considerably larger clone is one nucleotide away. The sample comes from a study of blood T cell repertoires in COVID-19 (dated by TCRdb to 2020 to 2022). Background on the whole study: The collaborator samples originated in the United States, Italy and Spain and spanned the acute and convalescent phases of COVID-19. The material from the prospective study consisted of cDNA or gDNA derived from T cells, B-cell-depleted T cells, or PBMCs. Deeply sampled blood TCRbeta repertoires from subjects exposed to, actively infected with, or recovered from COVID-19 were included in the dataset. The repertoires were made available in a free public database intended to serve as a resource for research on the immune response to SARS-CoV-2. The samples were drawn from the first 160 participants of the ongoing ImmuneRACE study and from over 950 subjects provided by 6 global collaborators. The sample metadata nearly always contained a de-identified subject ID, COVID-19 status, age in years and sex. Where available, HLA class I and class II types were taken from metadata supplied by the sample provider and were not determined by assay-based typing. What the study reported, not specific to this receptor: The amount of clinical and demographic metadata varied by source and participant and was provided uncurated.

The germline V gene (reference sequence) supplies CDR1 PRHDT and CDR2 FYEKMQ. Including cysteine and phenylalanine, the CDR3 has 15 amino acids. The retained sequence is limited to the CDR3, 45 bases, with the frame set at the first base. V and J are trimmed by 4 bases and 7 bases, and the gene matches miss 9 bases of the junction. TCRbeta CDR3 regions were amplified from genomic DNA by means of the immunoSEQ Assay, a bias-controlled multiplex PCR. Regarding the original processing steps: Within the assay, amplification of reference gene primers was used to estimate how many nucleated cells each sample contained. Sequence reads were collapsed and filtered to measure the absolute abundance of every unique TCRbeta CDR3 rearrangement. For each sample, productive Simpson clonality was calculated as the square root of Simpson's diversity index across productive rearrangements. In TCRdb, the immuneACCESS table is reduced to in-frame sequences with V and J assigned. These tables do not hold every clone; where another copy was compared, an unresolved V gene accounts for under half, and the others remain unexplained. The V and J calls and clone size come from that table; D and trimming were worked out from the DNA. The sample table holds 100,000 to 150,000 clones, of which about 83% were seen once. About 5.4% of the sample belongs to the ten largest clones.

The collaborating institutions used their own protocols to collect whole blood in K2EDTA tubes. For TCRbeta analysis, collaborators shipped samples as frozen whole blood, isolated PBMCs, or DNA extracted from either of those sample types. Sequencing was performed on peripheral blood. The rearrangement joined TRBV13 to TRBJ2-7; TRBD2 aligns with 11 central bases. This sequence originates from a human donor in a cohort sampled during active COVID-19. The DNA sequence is TGTGCCAGCAGCTGGTCTAGCGGGAGGTCGGGGGAGCAGTACTTC. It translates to CASSWSSGRSGEQYF.